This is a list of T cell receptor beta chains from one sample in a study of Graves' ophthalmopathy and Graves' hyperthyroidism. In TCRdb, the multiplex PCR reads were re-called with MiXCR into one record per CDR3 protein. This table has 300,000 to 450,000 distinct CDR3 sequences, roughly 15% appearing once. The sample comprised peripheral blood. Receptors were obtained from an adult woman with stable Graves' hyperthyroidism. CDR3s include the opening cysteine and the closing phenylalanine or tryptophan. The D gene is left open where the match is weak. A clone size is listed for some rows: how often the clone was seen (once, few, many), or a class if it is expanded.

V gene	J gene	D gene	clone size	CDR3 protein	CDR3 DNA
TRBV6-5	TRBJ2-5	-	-	CASSYSFTSNQETQYF	TGTGCCAGCAGTTACTCGTTCACATCAAACCAAGAGACCCAGTACTTC
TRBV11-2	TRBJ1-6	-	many	CASSLDRVSPLHF	TGTGCCAGCAGCTTAGACCGGGTTTCACCCCTCCACTTT
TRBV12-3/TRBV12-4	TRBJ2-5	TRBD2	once	CASSFPGSGVQETQYF	TGTGCCAGCAGTTTCCCGGGTAGCGGGGTTCAAGAGACCCAGTACTTC
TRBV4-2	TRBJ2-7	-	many	CASSQDQGRRFYEQYF	TGTGCCAGCAGCCAAGATCAGGGGCGGCGATTTTACGAGCAGTACTTC
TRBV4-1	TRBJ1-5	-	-	CSSSQDRGQPQHF	TGCTCCAGCAGCCAAGATCGGGGTCAGCCCCAGCATTTT
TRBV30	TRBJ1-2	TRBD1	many	CAWTQGGLLNYGYTF	TGTGCCTGGACCCAAGGGGGCCTCCTTAACTATGGCTACACCTTC
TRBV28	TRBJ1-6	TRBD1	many	CASSYRRDRGRRGYNSPLHF	TGTGCCAGCAGTTACCGGCGGGACAGGGGGCGCAGGGGTTATAATTCACCCCTCCACTTT
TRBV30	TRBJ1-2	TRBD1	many	CAWSLAGGLNYGYTF	TGTGCCTGGAGTCTGGCAGGGGGACTTAACTATGGCTACACCTTC
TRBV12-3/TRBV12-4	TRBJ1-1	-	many	CASSWGAFMNTEAFF	TGTGCCAGCAGTTGGGGGGCCTTCATGAACACTGAAGCTTTCTTT
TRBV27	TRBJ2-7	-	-	CASRSLTPREEQYF	TGTGCCAGCAGGAGCCTAACCCCCCGGGAGGAGCAGTACTTC
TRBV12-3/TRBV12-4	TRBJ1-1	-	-	CASSPGIRNTEAFF	TGTGCCAGCAGCCCAGGGATCAGGAACACTGAAGCTTTCTTT